This TCR beta chain was obtained from a study of cytomegalovirus exposure and HLA in healthy donors. About this clone itself: Antigen specificity is unknown.

The primer mix had 60 Vbeta and 13 Jbeta primers. Measured with immunoSEQ multiplex PCR; TCRdb has only the in-frame clones, and not every one. The data hold about 180,000 clones, with over 70% observed a single time. Study results and caveats: Association with HLA alleles at 0.05 false discovery rate was found for 15,000 to 20,000 TCR beta sequences in a later analysis.

Donors likely had unrecorded immune exposures despite being nominally healthy when sampled. Losses at the gene ends were 1 base for V and 0 bases for J; bases not matched to a gene: 8. Germline V gene data show CDR1 as MGHRA and CDR2 as YSYEKL. CDR3 length: 17 residues. The source is a woman aged 50 to 60 in good health and CMV-seronegative. The rearrangement links TRBV4-1 to TRBJ2-5, with 7 nucleotides matching TRBD1. Sequenced: PBMCs. CDR3 residues: CASSQVGGQLNQETQYF. CDR3 nucleotide sequence: TGCGCCAGCAGCCAAGTAGGGGGACAGCTCAACCAAGAGACCCAGTACTTC.